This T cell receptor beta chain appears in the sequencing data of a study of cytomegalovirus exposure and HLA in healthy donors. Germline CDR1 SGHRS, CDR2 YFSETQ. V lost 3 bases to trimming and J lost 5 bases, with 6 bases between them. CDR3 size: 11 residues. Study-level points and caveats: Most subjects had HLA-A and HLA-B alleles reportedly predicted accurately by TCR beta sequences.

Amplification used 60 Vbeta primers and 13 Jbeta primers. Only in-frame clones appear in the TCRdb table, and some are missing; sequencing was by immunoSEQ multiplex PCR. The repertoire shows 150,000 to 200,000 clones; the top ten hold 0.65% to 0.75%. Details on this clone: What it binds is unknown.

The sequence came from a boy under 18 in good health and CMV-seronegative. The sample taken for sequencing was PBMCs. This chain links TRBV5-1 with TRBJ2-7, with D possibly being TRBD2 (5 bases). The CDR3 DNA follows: TGCGCCAGCAGCTGGAGGAACGAGCAGTACTTC. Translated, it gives CASSWRNEQYF. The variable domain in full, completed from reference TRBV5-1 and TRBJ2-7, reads KAGVTQTPRYLIKTRGQQVTLSCSPISGHRSVSWYQQTPGQGLQFLFEYFSETQRNKGNFPGRFSGRQFSNSRSEMNVSTLELGDSALYLCASSWRNEQYFGPGTRLTVT.